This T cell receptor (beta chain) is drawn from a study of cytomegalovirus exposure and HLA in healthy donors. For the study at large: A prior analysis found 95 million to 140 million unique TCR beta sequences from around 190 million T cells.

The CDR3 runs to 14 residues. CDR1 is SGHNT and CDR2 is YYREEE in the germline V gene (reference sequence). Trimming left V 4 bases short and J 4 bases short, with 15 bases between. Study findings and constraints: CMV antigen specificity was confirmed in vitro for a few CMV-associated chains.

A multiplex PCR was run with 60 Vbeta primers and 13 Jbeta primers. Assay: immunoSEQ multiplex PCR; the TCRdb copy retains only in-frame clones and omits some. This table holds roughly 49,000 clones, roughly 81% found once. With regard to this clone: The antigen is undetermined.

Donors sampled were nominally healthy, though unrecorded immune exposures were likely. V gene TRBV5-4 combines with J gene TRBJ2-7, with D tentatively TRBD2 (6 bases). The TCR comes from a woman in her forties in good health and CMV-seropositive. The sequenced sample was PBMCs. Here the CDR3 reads CASSGGSGRYEQYF. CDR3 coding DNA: TGTGCCAGCAGCGGCGGGTCGGGGAGGTACGAGCAGTACTTC.